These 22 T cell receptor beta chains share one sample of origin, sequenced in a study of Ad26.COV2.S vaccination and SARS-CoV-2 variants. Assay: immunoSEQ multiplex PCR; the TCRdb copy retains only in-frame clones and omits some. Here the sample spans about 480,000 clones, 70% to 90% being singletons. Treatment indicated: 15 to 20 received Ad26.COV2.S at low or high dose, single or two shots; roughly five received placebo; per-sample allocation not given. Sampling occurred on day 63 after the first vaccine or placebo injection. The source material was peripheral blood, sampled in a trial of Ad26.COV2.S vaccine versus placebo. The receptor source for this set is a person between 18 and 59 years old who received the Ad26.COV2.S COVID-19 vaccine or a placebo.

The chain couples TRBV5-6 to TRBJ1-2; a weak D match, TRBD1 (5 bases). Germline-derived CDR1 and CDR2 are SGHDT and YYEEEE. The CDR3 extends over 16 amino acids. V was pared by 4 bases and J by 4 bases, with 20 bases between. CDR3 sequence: CASSREGVLLLYGYTF. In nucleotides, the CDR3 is TGTGCCAGCAGCCGGGAAGGGGTTCTCCTGCTCTATGGCTACACCTTC.

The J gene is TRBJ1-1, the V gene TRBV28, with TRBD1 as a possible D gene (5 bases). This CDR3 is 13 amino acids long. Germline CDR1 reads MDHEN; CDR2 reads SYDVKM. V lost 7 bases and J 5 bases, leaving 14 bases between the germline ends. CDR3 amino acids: CASNPLQETEAFF. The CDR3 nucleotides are TGTGCCAGCAACCCTTTACAGGAGACTGAAGCTTTCTTT.

The CDR3 spells CASSLTRDSHEQYF. CDR3 nucleotide sequence: TGTGCCAGCAGCCTCACCCGGGACAGCCACGAGCAGTACTTC. The chain has TRBV7-9 and TRBJ2-7, with 7 bases that match TRBD1. Germline V lookup: CDR1 SEHNR, CDR2 FQNEAQ (reference sequence). This CDR3 is built from 14 residues. Trimming took 5 bases from V and 5 from J; bases not matched to a gene: 9.

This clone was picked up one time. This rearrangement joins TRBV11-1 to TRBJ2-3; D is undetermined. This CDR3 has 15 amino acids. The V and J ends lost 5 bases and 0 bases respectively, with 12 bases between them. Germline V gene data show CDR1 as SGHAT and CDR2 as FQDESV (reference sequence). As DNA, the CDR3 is TGTGCCAGCAGCCCTGATGGTGGTAGCACAGATACGCAGTATTTT. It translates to CASSPDGGSTDTQYF.

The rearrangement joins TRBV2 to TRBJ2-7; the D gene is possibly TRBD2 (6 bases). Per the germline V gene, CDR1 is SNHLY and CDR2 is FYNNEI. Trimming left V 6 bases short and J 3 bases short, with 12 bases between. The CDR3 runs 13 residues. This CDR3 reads CASSRGRIYEQYF. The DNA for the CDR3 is TGTGCCAGCAGCCGGGGGAGGATCTACGAGCAGTACTTC.

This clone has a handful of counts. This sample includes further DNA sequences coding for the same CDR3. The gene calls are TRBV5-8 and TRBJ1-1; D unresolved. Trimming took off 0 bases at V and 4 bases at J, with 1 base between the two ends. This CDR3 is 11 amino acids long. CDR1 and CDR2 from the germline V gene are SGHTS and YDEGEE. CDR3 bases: TGTGCCAGCAGCTTGGTCACTGAAGCTTTCTTT. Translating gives CASSLVTEAFF.

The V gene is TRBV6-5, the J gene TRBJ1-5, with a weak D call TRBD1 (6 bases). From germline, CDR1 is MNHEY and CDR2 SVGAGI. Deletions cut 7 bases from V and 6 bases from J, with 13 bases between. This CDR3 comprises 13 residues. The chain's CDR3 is CASKEGGSQPQHF. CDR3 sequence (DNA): TGTGCCAGCAAAGAGGGGGGGAGTCAGCCCCAGCATTTT.

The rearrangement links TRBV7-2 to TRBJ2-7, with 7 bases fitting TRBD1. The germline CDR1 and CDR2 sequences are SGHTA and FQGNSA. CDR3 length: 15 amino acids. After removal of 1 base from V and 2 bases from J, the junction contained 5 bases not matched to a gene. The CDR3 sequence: CASSLGRTGPYEQYF. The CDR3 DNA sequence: TGTGCCAGCAGCTTAGGTAGGACAGGACCCTACGAGCAGTACTTC. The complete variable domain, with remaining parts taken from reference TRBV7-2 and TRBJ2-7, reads GAGVSQSPSNKVTEKGKDVELRCDPISGHTALYWYRQSLGQGLEFLIYFQGNSAPDKSGLPSDRFSAERTGGSVSTLTIQRTQQEDSAVYLCASSLGRTGPYEQYFGPGTRLTVT.

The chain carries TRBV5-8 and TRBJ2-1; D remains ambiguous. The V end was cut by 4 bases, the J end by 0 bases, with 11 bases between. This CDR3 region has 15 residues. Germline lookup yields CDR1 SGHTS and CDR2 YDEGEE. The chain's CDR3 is CASSADGSSYNEQFF. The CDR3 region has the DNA TGTGCCAGCAGCGCGGACGGTAGCTCCTACAATGAGCAGTTCTTC. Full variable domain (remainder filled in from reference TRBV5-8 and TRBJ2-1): EAGVTQSPTHLIKTRGQQATLRCSPISGHTSVYWYQQALGLGLQFLLWYDEGEERNRGNFPPRFSGRQFPNYSSELNVNALELEDSALYLCASSADGSSYNEQFFGPGTRLTVL.

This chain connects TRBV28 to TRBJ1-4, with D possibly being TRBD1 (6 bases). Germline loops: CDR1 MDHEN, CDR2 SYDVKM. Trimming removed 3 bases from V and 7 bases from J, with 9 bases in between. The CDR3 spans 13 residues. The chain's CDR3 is CASSFGGREKLFF. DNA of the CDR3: TGTGCCAGCAGTTTCGGGGGGCGTGAAAAACTGTTTTTT.

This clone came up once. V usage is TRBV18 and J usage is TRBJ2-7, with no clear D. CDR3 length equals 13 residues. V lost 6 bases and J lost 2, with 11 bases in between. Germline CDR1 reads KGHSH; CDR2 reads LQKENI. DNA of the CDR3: TGTGCCAGCTCGCCCAGAACGGCCTACGAGCAGTACTTC. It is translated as CASSPRTAYEQYF.

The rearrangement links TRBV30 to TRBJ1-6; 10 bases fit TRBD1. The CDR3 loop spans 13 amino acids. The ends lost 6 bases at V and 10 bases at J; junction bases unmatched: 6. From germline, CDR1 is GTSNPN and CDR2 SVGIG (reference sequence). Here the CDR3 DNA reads TGTGCCTGTCTGGGGACAGGGGTCTCACCCCTCCACTTT. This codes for CACLGTGVSPLHF.

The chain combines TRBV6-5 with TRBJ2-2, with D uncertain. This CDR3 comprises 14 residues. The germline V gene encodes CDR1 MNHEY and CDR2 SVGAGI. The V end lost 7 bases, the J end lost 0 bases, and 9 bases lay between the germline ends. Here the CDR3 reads CASTRLTNTGELFF. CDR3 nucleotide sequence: TGTGCCAGCACCCGACTCACGAACACCGGGGAGCTGTTTTTT.

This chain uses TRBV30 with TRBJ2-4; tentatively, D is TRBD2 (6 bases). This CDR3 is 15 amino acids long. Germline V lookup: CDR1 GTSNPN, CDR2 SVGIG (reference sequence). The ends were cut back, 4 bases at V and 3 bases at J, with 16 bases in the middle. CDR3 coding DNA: TGTGCCTGGACGTTCGGGGGAGGTGGCAAAAACATTCAGTACTTC. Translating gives CAWTFGGGGKNIQYF.

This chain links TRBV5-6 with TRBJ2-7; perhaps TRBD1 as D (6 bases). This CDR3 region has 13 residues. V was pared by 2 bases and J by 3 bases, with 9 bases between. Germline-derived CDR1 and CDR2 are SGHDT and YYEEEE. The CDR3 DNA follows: TGTGCCAGCAGCTTAGGGACAATCTACGAGCAGTACTTC. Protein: CASSLGTIYEQYF.

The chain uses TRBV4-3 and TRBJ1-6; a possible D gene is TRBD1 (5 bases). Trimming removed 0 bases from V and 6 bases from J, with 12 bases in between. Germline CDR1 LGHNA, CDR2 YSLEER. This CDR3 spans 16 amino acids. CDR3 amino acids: CASSQDAGLGNSPLHF. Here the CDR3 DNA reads TGCGCCAGCAGCCAAGACGCAGGGTTGGGTAATTCACCCCTCCACTTT.

CDR3 coding DNA: TGTGCCAGCAGCCTCGGGACAACGGTTGGGGACATTCAGTACTTC. This encodes CASSLGTTVGDIQYF. The chain couples TRBV7-3 to TRBJ2-4; D is perhaps TRBD1 (6 bases). CDR1 is SGHTA, CDR2 FQGTGA, per germline. The CDR3 consists of 15 residues. V was trimmed by 5 bases and J by 8 bases, leaving 19 bases between them.

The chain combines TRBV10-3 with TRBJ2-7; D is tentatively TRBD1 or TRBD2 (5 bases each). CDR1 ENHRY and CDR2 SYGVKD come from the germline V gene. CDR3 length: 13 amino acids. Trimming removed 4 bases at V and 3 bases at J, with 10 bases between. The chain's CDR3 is CAISARDGYEQYF. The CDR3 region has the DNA TGTGCCATCAGTGCCCGGGACGGCTACGAGCAGTACTTC.

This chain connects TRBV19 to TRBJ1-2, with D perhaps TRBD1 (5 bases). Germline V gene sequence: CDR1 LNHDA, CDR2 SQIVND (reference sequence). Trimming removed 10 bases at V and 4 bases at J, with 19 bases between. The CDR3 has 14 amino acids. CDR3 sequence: CATTTRLGGYGYTF. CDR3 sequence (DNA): TGTGCCACCACGACCCGGCTCGGGGGCTATGGCTACACCTTC. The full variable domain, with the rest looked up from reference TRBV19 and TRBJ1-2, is DGGITQSPKYLFRKEGQNVTLSCEQNLNHDAMYWYRQDPGQGLRLIYYSQIVNDFQKGDIAEGYSVSREKKESFPLTVTSAQKNPTAFYLCATTTRLGGYGYTFGSGTRLTVV.

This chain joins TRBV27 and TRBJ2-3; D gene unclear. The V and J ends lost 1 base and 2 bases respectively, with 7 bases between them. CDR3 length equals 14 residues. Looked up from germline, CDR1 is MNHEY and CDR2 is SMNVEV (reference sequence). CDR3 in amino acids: CASSLLYPTDTQYF. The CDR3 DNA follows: TGTGCCAGCAGTTTATTGTACCCCACAGATACGCAGTATTTT.

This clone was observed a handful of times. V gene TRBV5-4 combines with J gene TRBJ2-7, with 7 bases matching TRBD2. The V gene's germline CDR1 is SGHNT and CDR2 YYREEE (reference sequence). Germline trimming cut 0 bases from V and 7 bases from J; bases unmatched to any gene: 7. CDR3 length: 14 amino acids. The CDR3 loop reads CASSLGQGGREQYF. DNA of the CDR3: TGTGCCAGCAGCTTGGGGCAGGGAGGGCGTGAGCAGTACTTC.

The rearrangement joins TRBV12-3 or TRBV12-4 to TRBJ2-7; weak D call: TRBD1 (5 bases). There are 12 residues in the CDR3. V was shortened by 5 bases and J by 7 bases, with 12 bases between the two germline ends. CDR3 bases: TGTGCCAGCAGTATGGCCCACAGGGAGCAGTACTTC. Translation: CASSMAHREQYF.